The next 9 T cell receptor beta chains were all read from a single sample in a study of blood T cells in healthy people across ages. The authors ran a second PCR of roughly 6 to 12 cycles using a sample-barcoded 5' primer and a J-beta primer mix. TCRdb reanalysed the 5' RACE reads using MiXCR and keeps one entry per CDR3 protein. The sample consists of about 1.1 million distinct CDR3 sequences, 35% to 40% of them appearing once. The sequenced sample was blood. All receptors derive from a man aged 18 to 29 in good health.

The sample holds a few counts of this clonotype. V usage is TRBV7-2 and J usage is TRBJ1-5; tentatively, D is TRBD1 (5 bases). Between the trimmed V and J ends, which lost 1 base and 4 bases, there was a span of 14 bases. The CDR3 length is 16 residues. Germline CDR1 reads SGHTA; CDR2 reads FQGNSA. This CDR3 is CASSLVGVWGNQPQHF. The CDR3, as DNA: TGTGCCAGCAGCTTAGTGGGGGTGTGGGGAAATCAGCCCCAGCATTTT.

This clonotype was seen a few times. The chain links TRBV27 to TRBJ2-3; D is uncertain. CDR3 size: 13 residues. Trimming removed 2 bases from V and 5 bases from J, with 8 bases in between. CDR1 is MNHEY and CDR2 is SMNVEV in the germline V gene (reference sequence). The CDR3 DNA reads TGTGCCAGCAGTTTAAGGTTCGGAGATACGCAGTATTTT. Amino acids: CASSLRFGDTQYF.

The table lists this clonotype with a few counts. The chain joins TRBV10-3 to TRBJ2-3, with TRBD2 matching over 10 bases. The J segment lost 3 bases and the V segment lost 8 bases, leaving 2 bases of the junction unmatched. This CDR3 contains 13 residues. CDR1 and CDR2 (germline): ENHRY, SYGVKD. The CDR3 DNA follows: TGTGCCATCGCACTAGCGGGGACAGATACGCAGTATTTT. Encoded protein: CAIALAGTDTQYF.

The rearrangement joins TRBV10-3 to TRBJ1-5; D is perhaps TRBD1 (5 bases). Per the germline V gene, CDR1 is ENHRY and CDR2 is SYGVKD. The V and J ends lost 3 bases and 0 bases respectively, with 9 bases between them. This CDR3 is 15 amino acids long. In nucleotides, the CDR3 is TGTGCCATCAGTGAAGGACAAGGTAGCAATCAGCCCCAGCATTTT. Residues: CAISEGQGSNQPQHF.

This clonotype has just a few counts. CDR3 DNA: TGCGCCAGCAGCTTGGGTGGGACAGGGATCGGTAATGAGCAGTTCTTC. This codes for CASSLGGTGIGNEQFF. The chain employs TRBV5-1 and TRBJ2-1; 9 positions agree with TRBD1. Germline CDR1 reads SGHRS; CDR2 reads YFSETQ. After removal of 0 bases from V and 7 bases from J, the junction contained 8 bases not matched to a gene. The CDR3 contains 16 residues. The variable domain in full, with the rest retrieved from reference TRBV5-1 and TRBJ2-1, is KAGVTQTPRYLIKTRGQQVTLSCSPISGHRSVSWYQQTPGQGLQFLFEYFSETQRNKGNFPGRFSGRQFSNSRSEMNVSTLELGDSALYLCASSLGGTGIGNEQFFGPGTRLTVL.

This rearrangement joins TRBV5-1 to TRBJ2-4; D is possibly TRBD1 (5 bases). The CDR3 runs 14 residues. Trimming stripped 1 base from V and 15 bases from J, with 20 bases between. In germline, CDR1 is SGHRS, CDR2 YFSETQ. In DNA form, the CDR3 reads TGCGCCAGCAGCTTGCCATCCACAGACAGCCAACTGTACTTC. It yields the protein CASSLPSTDSQLYF.

This clonotype came up once. CDR3 bases: TGTGCCAGCTCGCAAGACAGGGGCGGAAACACCGGGGAGCTGTTTTTT. It translates to CASSQDRGGNTGELFF. The V and J genes are TRBV18 and TRBJ2-2; TRBD1 aligns across 8 bases. This CDR3 region has 16 residues. V was pared by 6 bases and J by 2 bases, with 8 bases of the junction left unmatched. Germline values: CDR1 KGHSH, CDR2 LQKENI.

This clonotype turned up a few times. V and J are TRBV7-6 and TRBJ2-1, with 9 positions matching TRBD2. CDR1 SGHVS and CDR2 FNYEAQ come from the germline V gene. The length of the CDR3 is 15 residues. J was trimmed by 3 bases and V by 3 bases; bases with no gene match: 3. The CDR3 DNA sequence: TGTGCCAGCAGCTTGAGGACTAGCGTCTACAATGAGCAGTTCTTC. It codes for CASSLRTSVYNEQFF. Based on the CDR3 plus reference TRBV7-6 and TRBJ2-1, the full variable domain is GAGVSQSPRYKVTKRGQDVALRCDPISGHVSLYWYRQALGQGPEFLTYFNYEAQQDKSGLPNDRFSAERPEGSISTLTIQRTEQRDSAMYRCASSLRTSVYNEQFFGPGTRLTVL.

This chain joins TRBV29-1 and TRBJ2-5; D remains unclear. Germline CDR1 and CDR2: SQVTM and ANQGSEA. The CDR3 totals 12 residues. Trimming took off 3 bases at V and 3 bases at J, with 8 bases between the two ends. The CDR3 is CSVEKGKETQYF. The CDR3, as DNA: TGCAGCGTTGAGAAGGGCAAAGAGACCCAGTACTTC. Based on the CDR3 plus reference TRBV29-1 and TRBJ2-5, the full variable domain is SAVISQKPSRDICQRGTSLTIQCQVDSQVTMMFWYRQQPGQSLTLIATANQGSEATYESGFVIDKFPISRPNLTFSTLTVSNMSPEDSSIYLCSVEKGKETQYFGPGTRLLVL.